These 10 T cell receptor beta chains were all obtained from the same sample, sequenced in a study of CD4 T cells in relation to SARS-CoV-2 and coronaviruses (dated by TCRdb to 2020 to 2022). CD4+ T cells from unexposed donors were collected before the COVID-19 pandemic (2011-2018). After about 9 days of culture, CD4+ T cells were isolated with the EasySep CD4+ T cell isolation kit. Library preparation employed the immunoSEQ multiplex PCR assay. TCRdb re-hosts the immuneACCESS table, in-frame sequences only. Its copies lack some clones; in the studies checked, an unresolved V gene accounts for under half of them, and the cause for the rest is not known. This sample has approximately 27,000 clones in its table, and 60% to 85% of those were observed once. 13% of the sample rests with the top ten. These receptors have no identified antigens. Sequencing input: CD4+ T cells from PBMCs, cultured in vitro. Receptors were obtained from a human donor in good health.

The CDR3 DNA reads TGCGCCAGCAGCTTTGCGGGGGCTGAAGGCATTCAGTACTTC. Its protein product is CASSFAGAEGIQYF. V and J are TRBV5-1 and TRBJ2-4; possibly TRBD2 for D (7 bases). The CDR3 is 14 amino acids. Germline CDR1 and CDR2: SGHRS and YFSETQ. V lost 2 bases, J lost 9 bases, and 15 bases lay in between.

The sample holds a few counts of this clone. The chain links TRBV10-3 to TRBJ1-6; 8 bases line up with TRBD1. V was clipped by 6 bases and J by 6 bases; unmatched bases: 7. The CDR3 length is 15 residues. The germline V gene has CDR1 ENHRY and CDR2 SYGVKD. This CDR3 reads CAISLTGGSNSPLHF. The CDR3, as DNA: TGTGCCATCAGCCTCACAGGGGGGAGTAATTCACCCCTCCACTTT.

The gene calls are TRBV10-3 and TRBJ2-3, with 12 positions matching TRBD1. The CDR3 runs to 15 residues. J gave up 2 bases and V 6 bases, and 3 bases lay outside the gene matches. Germline V gene lookup returns CDR1 ENHRY and CDR2 SYGVKD. CDR3 nucleotides: TGTGCCATCAGCCAGGGACAGGGGGCCACAGATACGCAGTATTTT. Amino acid sequence: CAISQGQGATDTQYF.

This clone has just a few counts. The rearrangement uses TRBV12-5 and TRBJ2-7, with 7 bases that match TRBD1. This CDR3 has 14 residues. Germline V CDR1 and CDR2: LGHNT, FRNRAP. The junction had 9 bases not matched to a gene; V was cut back by 7 bases and J by 3 bases. CDR3 region: CASARGQSYYEQYF. CDR3 DNA sequence: TGTGCTAGTGCCCGGGGACAGAGTTACTACGAGCAGTACTTC.

V usage is TRBV6-2 or TRBV6-3 and J usage is TRBJ1-2; D might be TRBD1 (6 bases). V shed 3 bases and J shed 4 bases, with 15 bases lying between them. Germline CDR1 and CDR2: MNHEY and SVGEGT. The CDR3 has 15 residues. In nucleotides, the CDR3 is TGTGCCAGCAGTTATCCGGACAGCGAAGTCTATGGCTACACCTTC. Translation: CASSYPDSEVYGYTF.

The genes are TRBV28 and TRBJ2-1; a possible D gene is TRBD2 (6 bases). The germline V and J ends were trimmed by 6 bases and 10 bases, with 19 bases remaining between them. The CDR3 has 14 amino acids. Germline lookup yields CDR1 MDHEN and CDR2 SYDVKM. The CDR3 spells CASSPGATPPEQFF. The CDR3 DNA follows: TGTGCCAGCAGCCCGGGAGCCACCCCCCCAGAGCAGTTCTTC.

This chain connects TRBV7-9 to TRBJ2-2; 9 bases match TRBD1. The CDR3 spans 19 residues. In germline, CDR1 is SEHNR, CDR2 FQNEAQ (reference sequence). Trimming at V came to 0 bases and at J to 1 base, leaving 9 bases not matched to a gene. This CDR3 is CASSLAGTGIRGNTGELFF. The CDR3 DNA follows: TGTGCCAGCAGCTTAGCTGGGACAGGGATTAGAGGGAACACCGGGGAGCTGTTTTTT.

V usage is TRBV30 and J usage is TRBJ2-5, with D perhaps TRBD1 or TRBD2 (6 bases each). V lost 0 bases and J 4 bases, leaving 12 bases between the germline ends. CDR1 and CDR2 (germline): GTSNPN, SVGIG (reference sequence). The CDR3 is 14 residues long. This CDR3 reads CAWSVAGEVETQYF. The CDR3 DNA is TGTGCCTGGAGTGTGGCAGGGGAGGTAGAGACCCAGTACTTC.

This chain joins TRBV11-3 and TRBJ2-1; D unclear. The CDR3 totals 14 residues. Trimming removed 1 base from V and 5 bases from J, with 9 bases in between. Germline CDR1 reads SGHNT; CDR2 reads YENEEA. Here the CDR3 reads CASSLGATHNEQFF. The CDR3 bases are TGTGCCAGCAGCTTAGGGGCCACCCACAATGAGCAGTTCTTC.

For the CDR3, the DNA is TGTGCCAGCAGCTTGGTTCGGGGATCGTTCGGCGAGCAGTACTTC. This gives the protein CASSLVRGSFGEQYF. The J gene is TRBJ2-7, the V gene TRBV5-4, with a tentative D call TRBD2 (5 bases). CDR3 length: 15 amino acids. Trimming stripped 0 bases from V and 6 bases from J, with 16 bases between. Germline lookup yields CDR1 SGHNT and CDR2 YYREEE (reference sequence).